Shown below are 21 T cell receptor beta chains from a single sample sequenced in a study of blood T cell repertoires in COVID-19. The repertoire was sequenced with immunoSEQ multiplex PCR; TCRdb's copy has only in-frame clones and lacks some. The sample has roughly 42,000 clones, roughly 80% seen once. Sequenced input: peripheral blood. The origin of the receptors is an elderly woman with acute or convalescent COVID-19.

J is TRBJ1-1 and V is TRBV10-3, with 12 bases lining up with TRBD1. The CDR3 has 14 residues. Trimming cost V 2 bases and J 9 bases; bases outside gene matches: 4. The germline V gene has CDR1 ENHRY and CDR2 SYGVKD. The CDR3 region is CAISEGDRGLKAFF. The CDR3 DNA sequence: TGTGCCATCAGTGAGGGGGACAGGGGGCTCAAAGCTTTCTTT.

The chain recombines TRBV24-1 with TRBJ2-3; the D is unclear. This CDR3 has 13 residues. Germline CDR1 KGHDR, CDR2 SFDVKD. V was shortened by 2 bases and J by 6 bases, with 8 bases between the two germline ends. For the CDR3, the DNA is TGTGCCACCAGTGATTCCCAGTTGGATACGCAGTATTTT. This gives the protein CATSDSQLDTQYF.

This clone appeared once. The V and J genes are TRBV28 and TRBJ1-1, with 7 bases aligning to TRBD1. Trimming took 6 bases from V and 4 from J; bases not matched to a gene: 11. Germline V gene lookup returns CDR1 MDHEN and CDR2 SYDVKM. This CDR3 has 15 residues. The CDR3 spells CASSRSSTGVTEAFF. CDR3 bases: TGTGCCAGCAGCCGCAGCTCTACAGGGGTCACTGAAGCTTTCTTT.

The genes are TRBV10-1 and TRBJ1-1; 7 bases align to TRBD1. This CDR3 comprises 13 residues. Germline V gives CDR1 WNHNN, CDR2 SYGVQD (reference sequence). The J segment lost 10 bases and the V segment lost 0 bases, leaving 5 bases of the junction unmatched. CDR3 nucleotide sequence: TGCGCCAGCAGTGAGTCGCTGACAGGGCGAGCTTTCTTT. It yields the protein CASSESLTGRAFF.

The gene calls are TRBV10-3 and TRBJ1-1, with 12 bases lining up with TRBD1. Germline CDR1 ENHRY, CDR2 SYGVKD. V lost 5 bases to trimming and J lost 3 bases; unmatched junction nucleotides: 16. This CDR3 is built from 19 residues. The CDR3 DNA is TGTGCCATCAGTCCCAACCCGGGACAGGGGGCGAAAGGGTACACTGAAGCTTTCTTT. It specifies CAISPNPGQGAKGYTEAFF.

V and J are TRBV19 and TRBJ1-4, with 7 bases lining up with TRBD1. In germline, CDR1 is LNHDA, CDR2 SQIVND (reference sequence). With 6 bases clipped from V and 8 bases from J, the junction kept 18 bases outside the gene matches. The CDR3 is 17 residues long. The CDR3 DNA sequence: TGTGCCAGTAGGAAGGCGCACACAGGGGCGGAGGGCGAAAAACTGTTTTTT. Amino acids: CASRKAHTGAEGEKLFF. The variable domain in full, with the rest retrieved from reference TRBV19 and TRBJ1-4, is DGGITQSPKYLFRKEGQNVTLSCEQNLNHDAMYWYRQDPGQGLRLIYYSQIVNDFQKGDIAEGYSVSREKKESFPLTVTSAQKNPTAFYLCASRKAHTGAEGEKLFFGSGTQLSVL.

The J gene is TRBJ2-7, the V gene TRBV7-9; a possible D gene is TRBD1 (5 bases). Trimming cost V 2 bases and J 7 bases, with 18 bases left between them. Germline assignment: CDR1 SEHNR and CDR2 FQNEAQ (reference sequence). The CDR3 has 15 amino acids. The CDR3 region is CASSLTGTALGEQYF. CDR3 nucleotide sequence: TGTGCCAGCAGCTTAACAGGAACAGCCCTTGGGGAGCAGTACTTC.

The rearrangement uses TRBV9 and TRBJ2-5; D is unresolved. This CDR3 has 13 amino acids. V lost 0 bases and J lost 3, with 6 bases in between. Looked up from germline, CDR1 is SGDLS and CDR2 is YYNGEE. The CDR3 loop is CASSVGREETQYF. CDR3 nucleotides: TGTGCCAGCAGCGTAGGCCGAGAAGAGACCCAGTACTTC.

This rearrangement joins TRBV10-1 to TRBJ1-1; 8 bases agree with TRBD1. Germline trimming cut 4 bases from V and 7 bases from J; bases unmatched to any gene: 5. The CDR3 is made up of 13 amino acids. Germline CDR1 reads WNHNN; CDR2 reads SYGVQD (reference sequence). The CDR3 reads CASSGTGTIEAFF. The CDR3 DNA follows: TGCGCCAGCAGTGGGACAGGGACCATTGAAGCTTTCTTT.

The sample holds many counts of this clone. The rearrangement uses TRBV7-2 and TRBJ1-2; 11 bases map to TRBD1. Germline CDR1 reads SGHTA; CDR2 reads FQGNSA. With V trimmed by 5 bases and J by 2 bases, 4 bases remained unmatched. This CDR3 is 15 amino acids long. CDR3: CASSRDRGINYGYTF. In DNA form, the CDR3 reads TGTGCCAGCAGCCGGGACAGGGGGATCAACTATGGCTACACCTTC.

The V and J genes are TRBV29-1 and TRBJ1-1; D is perhaps TRBD1 (5 bases). CDR3 size: 13 residues. Germline V gene data show CDR1 as SQVTM and CDR2 as ANQGSEA. V lost 4 bases, J lost 4 bases, and 13 bases lay in between. This CDR3 is CSVARDSATEAFF. In DNA form, the CDR3 reads TGCAGCGTTGCCCGTGACAGCGCCACTGAAGCTTTCTTT.

The genes are TRBV5-4 and TRBJ2-3; 10 bases fit TRBD2. The ends lost 3 bases at V and 7 bases at J; junction bases unmatched: 8. CDR3 length: 15 amino acids. Germline CDR1 reads SGHNT; CDR2 reads YYREEE (reference sequence). The CDR3 DNA follows: TGTGCCAGCAGCTATGAAGCAGCGGGAGGGCATACGCAGTATTTT. Its protein is CASSYEAAGGHTQYF.

The gene calls are TRBV19 and TRBJ2-2; a weak D match, TRBD2 (6 bases). Trimming stripped 3 bases from V and 6 bases from J, with 11 bases between. Per the germline V gene, CDR1 is LNHDA and CDR2 is SQIVND (reference sequence). The CDR3 has 14 amino acids. The CDR3 loop is CASSISTGAGELFF. CDR3 sequence (DNA): TGTGCCAGTAGTATCTCAACGGGAGCCGGGGAGCTGTTTTTT.

The rearrangement joins TRBV21-1 to TRBJ2-1; TRBD2, the table's D call, was not compared with the DNA. TRBV21-1 counts as a pseudogene. The CDR3 is 16 residues long. CDR3 loop: CASSKERLAEGNEQFF. CDR3 nucleotides: TGTGCCAGCAGCAAAGAGAGGCTAGCGGAGGGCAATGAGCAGTTCTTC.

V and J are TRBV19 and TRBJ1-3, with D unclear. The CDR3 is 12 residues long. Per the germline V gene, CDR1 is LNHDA and CDR2 is SQIVND (reference sequence). V lost 6 bases to trimming and J lost 4 bases, with 7 bases between them. The CDR3 is CASSLEGNTIYF. The CDR3 region has the DNA TGTGCCAGTAGCCTAGAGGGAAACACCATATATTTT.

The sample holds a few counts of this clone. This chain connects TRBV2 to TRBJ2-3, with D unresolved. Germline-derived CDR1 and CDR2 are SNHLY and FYNNEI. V was trimmed by 6 bases and J by 5 bases, leaving 6 bases between them. The CDR3 has 11 amino acids. DNA of the CDR3: TGTGCCAGCAGCCGTTTAGATACGCAGTATTTT. Translation: CASSRLDTQYF.

The chain employs TRBV5-4 and TRBJ2-7; 9 nucleotides match TRBD1. Germline trimming cut 8 bases from V and 2 bases from J; bases unmatched to any gene: 8. The V gene's germline CDR1 is SGHNT and CDR2 YYREEE (reference sequence). The CDR3 contains 14 residues. CDR3 loop: CASRTGGAPYEQYF. CDR3 nucleotides: TGTGCCAGTAGAACAGGGGGCGCCCCCTACGAGCAGTACTTC.

This sequence joins TRBV5-1 and TRBJ2-1; 8 bases map to TRBD2. Germline V gene lookup returns CDR1 SGHRS and CDR2 YFSETQ. This CDR3 is built from 14 residues. J lost 5 bases, V lost 4 bases, and 5 bases had no gene match. Here the CDR3 DNA reads TGCGCCAGCAGCAAACTAGCGGTGCACAATGAGCAGTTCTTC. Amino acid sequence: CASSKLAVHNEQFF.

With regard to this clone: The junction and the germline gene differ at one end; a read error may be behind it. The genes are TRBV11-2 and TRBJ2-7; 9 positions agree with TRBD1. Looked up from germline, CDR1 is SGHAT and CDR2 is FQNNGV. The CDR3 has 17 amino acids. The chain's CDR3 is CASSIDRGERVSYEQYF. CDR3 DNA: TGTGCCAGCAGCATAGACAGGGGGGAGAGGGTTTCCTACGAGCAGTACTTC.

The rearrangement joins TRBV15 to TRBJ2-1, with a possible D match to TRBD2 (6 bases). From germline, CDR1 is LNHNV and CDR2 YYDKDF (reference sequence). V lost 1 base to trimming and J lost 5 bases, with 12 bases between them. This CDR3 has 15 residues. The CDR3 loop is CATSRVGGFDNEQFF. The CDR3 DNA is TGTGCCACCAGCAGAGTTGGGGGGTTCGACAATGAGCAGTTCTTC.

The rearrangement uses TRBV6-5 and TRBJ2-7; 8 nucleotides match TRBD1. The V and J ends lost 6 bases and 5 bases, in that order; junction bases with no gene match: 9. Per germline, CDR1 MNHEY and CDR2 SVGAGI. The CDR3 runs 14 residues. This CDR3 is CASSQTGVIHEQYF. CDR3 sequence (DNA): TGTGCCAGCAGCCAGACAGGGGTAATCCACGAGCAGTACTTC.